Each of the 4 T cell receptor beta chains below was sequenced from the same sample in a study of graft-versus-host responses after intestinal transplantation. Some clones are missing from TCRdb's copy, which holds only in-frame ones; the method was immunoSEQ multiplex PCR. The repertoire holds around 14,000 clones, with over 85% as singletons. Sequences were derived from PBMCs, sampled 9 days after transplant. The receptors here all came from a human patient who received an intestinal transplant, so some T cells may come from the graft donor.

This chain joins TRBV27 and TRBJ2-7, with D possibly being TRBD1 (5 bases). CDR3 size: 13 residues. The germline V gene has CDR1 MNHEY and CDR2 SMNVEV (reference sequence). The ends were cut back, 4 bases at V and 5 bases at J, with 12 bases in the middle. The CDR3 DNA sequence: TGTGCCAGCAGTTCCAGGGTCGGCGACGAGCAGTACTTC. Protein: CASSSRVGDEQYF.

The chain carries TRBV5-5 and TRBJ2-5, with D perhaps matching TRBD1 (5 bases). The germline V and J ends were trimmed by 4 bases and 1 base, with 11 bases remaining between them. The CDR3 contains 14 residues. The germline CDR1 and CDR2 sequences are SGHKS and YYEKEE (reference sequence). The CDR3 region is CASSLGQIQETQYF. The DNA for the CDR3 is TGTGCCAGCAGCCTAGGACAAATCCAAGAGACCCAGTACTTC.

The CDR3 DNA sequence: TGCGCCAGCAGCCAAGATATACTAGCGGGACTTAGCGAGCAGTACTTC. It is translated as CASSQDILAGLSEQYF. The chain employs TRBV4-1 and TRBJ2-7, with 10 bases that match TRBD2. Per germline, CDR1 MGHRA and CDR2 YSYEKL. The length of the CDR3 is 16 residues. The junction had 8 bases not matched to a gene; V was cut back by 0 bases and J by 6 bases.

This chain links TRBV27 with TRBJ2-3; 11 bases are a match to TRBD1. The CDR3 covers 19 residues. J lost 8 bases, V lost 2 bases, and 18 bases had no gene match. Germline V gene sequence: CDR1 MNHEY, CDR2 SMNVEV (reference sequence). CDR3 region: CASSLRTGGSKGSPRTQYF. The CDR3 DNA reads as TGTGCCAGCAGTTTACGGACAGGGGGCTCAAAGGGCTCTCCCCGTACGCAGTATTTT.